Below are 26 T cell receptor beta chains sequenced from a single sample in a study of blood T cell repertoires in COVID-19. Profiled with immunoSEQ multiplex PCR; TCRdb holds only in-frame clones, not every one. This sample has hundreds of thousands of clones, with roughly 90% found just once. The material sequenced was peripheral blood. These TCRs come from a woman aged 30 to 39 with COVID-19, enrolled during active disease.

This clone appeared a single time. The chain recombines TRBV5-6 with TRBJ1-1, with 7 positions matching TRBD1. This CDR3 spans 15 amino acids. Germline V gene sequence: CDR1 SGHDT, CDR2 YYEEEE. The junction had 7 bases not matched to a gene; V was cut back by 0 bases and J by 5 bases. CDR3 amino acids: CASSLEQGRGTEAFF. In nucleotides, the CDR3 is TGTGCCAGCAGCTTGGAGCAGGGCAGGGGGACTGAAGCTTTCTTT.

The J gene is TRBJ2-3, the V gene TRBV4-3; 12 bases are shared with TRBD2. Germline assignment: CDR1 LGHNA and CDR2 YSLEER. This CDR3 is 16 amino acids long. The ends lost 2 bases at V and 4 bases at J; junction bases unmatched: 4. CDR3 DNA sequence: TGCGCCAGCAGCCAATCTCTAGCGGGGGGGCCAGATACGCAGTATTTT. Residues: CASSQSLAGGPDTQYF.

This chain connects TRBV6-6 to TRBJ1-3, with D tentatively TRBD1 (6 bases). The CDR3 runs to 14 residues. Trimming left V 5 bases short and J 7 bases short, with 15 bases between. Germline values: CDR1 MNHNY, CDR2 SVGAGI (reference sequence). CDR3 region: CASSLPGQGNTIYF. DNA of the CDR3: TGTGCCAGCAGTCTTCCGGGACAAGGGAACACCATATATTTT.

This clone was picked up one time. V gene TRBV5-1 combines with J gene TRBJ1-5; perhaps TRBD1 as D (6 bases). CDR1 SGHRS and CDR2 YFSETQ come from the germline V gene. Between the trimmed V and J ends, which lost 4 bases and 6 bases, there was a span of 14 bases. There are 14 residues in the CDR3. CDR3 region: CASSVEGVGQPQHF. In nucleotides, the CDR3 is TGCGCCAGCAGCGTAGAGGGGGTGGGTCAGCCCCAGCATTTT.

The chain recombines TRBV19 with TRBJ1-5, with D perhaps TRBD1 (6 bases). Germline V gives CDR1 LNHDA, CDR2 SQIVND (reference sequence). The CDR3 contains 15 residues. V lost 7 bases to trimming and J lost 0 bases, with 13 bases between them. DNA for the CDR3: TGTGCCAGTAAAGCAGGGGCAAATAGCAATCAGCCCCAGCATTTT. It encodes CASKAGANSNQPQHF.

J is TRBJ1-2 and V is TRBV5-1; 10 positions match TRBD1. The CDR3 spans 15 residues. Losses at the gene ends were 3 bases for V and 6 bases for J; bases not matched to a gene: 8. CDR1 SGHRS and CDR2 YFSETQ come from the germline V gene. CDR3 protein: CASSSRDRGTDGYTF. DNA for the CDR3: TGCGCCAGCAGCTCCCGGGACAGGGGAACGGATGGCTACACCTTC. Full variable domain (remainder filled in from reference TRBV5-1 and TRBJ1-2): KAGVTQTPRYLIKTRGQQVTLSCSPISGHRSVSWYQQTPGQGLQFLFEYFSETQRNKGNFPGRFSGRQFSNSRSEMNVSTLELGDSALYLCASSSRDRGTDGYTFGSGTRLTVV.

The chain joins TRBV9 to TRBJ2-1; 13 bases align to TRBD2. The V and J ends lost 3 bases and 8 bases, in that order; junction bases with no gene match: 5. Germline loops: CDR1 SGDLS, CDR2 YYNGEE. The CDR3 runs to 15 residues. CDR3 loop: CASSARLAGGDEQFF. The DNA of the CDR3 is TGTGCCAGCAGCGCACGACTAGCGGGGGGAGATGAGCAGTTCTTC.

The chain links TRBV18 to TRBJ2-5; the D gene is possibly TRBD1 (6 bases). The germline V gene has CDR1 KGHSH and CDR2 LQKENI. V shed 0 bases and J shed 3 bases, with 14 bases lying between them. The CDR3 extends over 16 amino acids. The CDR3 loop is CASSPPGDRRKETQYF. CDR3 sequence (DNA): TGTGCCAGCTCACCACCGGGAGACAGGCGCAAAGAGACCCAGTACTTC.

The CDR3 reads CASSLDLPRLAGNTDTQYF. The CDR3 DNA is TGTGCCAGCAGCTTAGATCTACCTCGGCTAGCGGGGAACACAGATACGCAGTATTTT. The chain recombines TRBV11-2 with TRBJ2-3; 9 bases line up with TRBD2. V lost 0 bases to trimming and J lost 2 bases; unmatched junction nucleotides: 12. Germline V gives CDR1 SGHAT, CDR2 FQNNGV. The length of the CDR3 is 19 residues.

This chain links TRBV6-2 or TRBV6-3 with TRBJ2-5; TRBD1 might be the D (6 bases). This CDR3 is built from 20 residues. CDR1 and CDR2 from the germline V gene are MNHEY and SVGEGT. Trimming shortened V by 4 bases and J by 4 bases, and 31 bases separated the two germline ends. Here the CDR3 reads CASSLPYGGTPGQRGETQYF. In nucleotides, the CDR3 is TGTGCCAGCAGTTTACCTTACGGCGGAACACCGGGACAAAGGGGAGAGACCCAGTACTTC.

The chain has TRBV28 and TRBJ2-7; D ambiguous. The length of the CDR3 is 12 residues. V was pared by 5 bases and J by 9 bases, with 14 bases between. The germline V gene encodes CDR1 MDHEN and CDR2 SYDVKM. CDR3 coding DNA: TGTGCCAGCAGTCAACCCCAGAGGAGGCAGTACGTC. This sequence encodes CASSQPQRRQYV.

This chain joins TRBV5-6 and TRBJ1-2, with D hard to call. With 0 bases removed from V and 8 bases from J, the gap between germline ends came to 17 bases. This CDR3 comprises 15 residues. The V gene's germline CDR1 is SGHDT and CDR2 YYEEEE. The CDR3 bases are TGTGCCAGCAGCTTGGGCACTGCGGGGTTTCGGGGCTACACCTTC. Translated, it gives CASSLGTAGFRGYTF.

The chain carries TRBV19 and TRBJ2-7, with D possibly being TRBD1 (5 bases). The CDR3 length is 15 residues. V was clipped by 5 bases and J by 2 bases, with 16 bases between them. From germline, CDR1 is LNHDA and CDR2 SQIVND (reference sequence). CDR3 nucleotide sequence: TGTGCCAGTAGTCCCCGTGACAGTCTTGCCTACGAGCAGTACTTC. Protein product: CASSPRDSLAYEQYF.

CDR3 sequence reads: CASSRGSPGWGETQYF. DNA for the CDR3: TGTGCCAGCAGCAGGGGTTCCCCAGGGTGGGGAGAGACCCAGTACTTC. This sequence joins TRBV7-2 and TRBJ2-5, with D perhaps TRBD1 (5 bases). The germline V gene has CDR1 SGHTA and CDR2 FQGNSA. There are 16 residues in the CDR3. V was pared by 5 bases and J by 4 bases, with 20 bases between.

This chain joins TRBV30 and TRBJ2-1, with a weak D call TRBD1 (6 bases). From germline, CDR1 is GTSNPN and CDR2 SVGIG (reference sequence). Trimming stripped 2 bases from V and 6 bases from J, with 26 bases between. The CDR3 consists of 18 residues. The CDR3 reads CAWSTDPPDWQGGNEQFF. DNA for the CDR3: TGTGCCTGGAGTACCGATCCCCCCGACTGGCAAGGGGGCAATGAGCAGTTCTTC.

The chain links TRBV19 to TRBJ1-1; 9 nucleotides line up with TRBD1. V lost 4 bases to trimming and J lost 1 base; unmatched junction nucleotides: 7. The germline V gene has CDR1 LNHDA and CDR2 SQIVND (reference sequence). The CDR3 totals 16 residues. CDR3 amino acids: CASSTFHRGQNTEAFF. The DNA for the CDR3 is TGTGCCAGTAGTACATTCCACAGGGGGCAGAACACTGAAGCTTTCTTT.

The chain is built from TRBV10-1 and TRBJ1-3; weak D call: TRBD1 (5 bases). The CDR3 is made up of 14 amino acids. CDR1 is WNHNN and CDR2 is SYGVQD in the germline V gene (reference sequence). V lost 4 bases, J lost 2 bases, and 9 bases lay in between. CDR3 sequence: CASSGSGPGNTIYF. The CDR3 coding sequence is TGCGCCAGCAGTGGGTCGGGGCCTGGAAACACCATATATTTT.

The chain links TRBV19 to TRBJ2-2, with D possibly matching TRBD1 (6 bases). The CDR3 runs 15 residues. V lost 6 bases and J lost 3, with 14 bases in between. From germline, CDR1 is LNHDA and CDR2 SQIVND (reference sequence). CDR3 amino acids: CASSDINRDTGELFF. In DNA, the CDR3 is TGTGCCAGTAGCGACATTAACAGGGACACCGGGGAGCTGTTTTTT.

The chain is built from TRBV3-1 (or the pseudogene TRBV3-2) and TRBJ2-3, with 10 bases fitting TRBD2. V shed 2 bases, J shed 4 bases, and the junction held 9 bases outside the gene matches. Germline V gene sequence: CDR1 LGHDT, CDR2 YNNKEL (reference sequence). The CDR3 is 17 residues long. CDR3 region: CASSQFSGGASADTQYF. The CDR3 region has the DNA TGTGCCAGCAGCCAATTCAGCGGGGGGGCTTCCGCAGATACGCAGTATTTT.

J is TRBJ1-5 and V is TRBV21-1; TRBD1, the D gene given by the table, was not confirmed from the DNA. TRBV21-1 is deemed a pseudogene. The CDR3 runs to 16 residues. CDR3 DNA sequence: TGTGCCAGCAGCAAAGAAACGCCGGGACAGCCCCAGCCCCAGCATTTT. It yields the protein CASSKETPGQPQPQHF.

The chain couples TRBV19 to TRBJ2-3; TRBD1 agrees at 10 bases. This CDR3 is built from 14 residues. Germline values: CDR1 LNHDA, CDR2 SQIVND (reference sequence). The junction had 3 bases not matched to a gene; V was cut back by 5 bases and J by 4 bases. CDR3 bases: TGTGCCAGTAGTGACAGGGGGCTTGCAGATACGCAGTATTTT. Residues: CASSDRGLADTQYF.

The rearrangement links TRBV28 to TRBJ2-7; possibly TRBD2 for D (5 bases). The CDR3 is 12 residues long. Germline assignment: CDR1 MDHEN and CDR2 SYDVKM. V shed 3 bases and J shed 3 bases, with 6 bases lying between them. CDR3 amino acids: CASSFRDYEQYF. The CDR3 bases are TGTGCCAGCAGTTTCCGGGACTACGAGCAGTACTTC.

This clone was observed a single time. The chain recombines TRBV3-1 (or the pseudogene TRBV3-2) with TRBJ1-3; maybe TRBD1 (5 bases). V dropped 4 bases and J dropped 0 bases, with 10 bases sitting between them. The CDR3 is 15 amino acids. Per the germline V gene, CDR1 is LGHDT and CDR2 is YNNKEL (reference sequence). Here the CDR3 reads CASSLNRISGNTIYF. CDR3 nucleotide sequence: TGTGCCAGCAGCCTCAACAGGATCTCTGGAAACACCATATATTTT.

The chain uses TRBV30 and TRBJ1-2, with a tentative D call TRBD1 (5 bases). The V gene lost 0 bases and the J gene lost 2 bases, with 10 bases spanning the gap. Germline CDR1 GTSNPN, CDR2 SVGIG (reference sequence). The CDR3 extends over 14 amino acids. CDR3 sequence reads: CAWSVGGGNYGYTF. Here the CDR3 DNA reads TGTGCCTGGAGTGTGGGTGGGGGGAACTATGGCTACACCTTC.

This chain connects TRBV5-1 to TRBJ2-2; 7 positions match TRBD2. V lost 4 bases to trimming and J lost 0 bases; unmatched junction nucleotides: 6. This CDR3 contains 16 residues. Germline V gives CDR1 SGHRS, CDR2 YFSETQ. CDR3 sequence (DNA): TGCGCCAGCAGCCCCCGGGGAGGGCCGAACACCGGGGAGCTGTTTTTT. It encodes CASSPRGGPNTGELFF.

In nucleotides, the CDR3 is TGCAGTGCTGCGGGGGGGGGTAGGCAGTACGTC. Translation gives CSAAGGGRQYV. The chain links TRBV20-1 to TRBJ2-7; 9 bases fit TRBD2. This CDR3 has 11 amino acids. V was clipped by 5 bases and J by 9 bases; unmatched bases: 5. The germline V gene encodes CDR1 DFQATT and CDR2 SNEGSKA (reference sequence).